This T cell receptor (beta chain) stems from a study of metastatic and nonmetastatic thyroid tumors. The overall study: Repertoires from malignant and benign thyroid patients were compared across blood and tumor or nodule tissue.

CDR1 is MNHEY, CDR2 SMNVEV, per germline (reference sequence). The CDR3 contains 16 residues. J lost 4 bases, V lost 6 bases, and 8 bases had no gene match. This clone was recorded many times. Authors' processing steps: Clinicopathological groups differed in CDR3, with these differences serving to build a distant-metastasis classifier for papillary thyroid cancer. MiXCR re-clonotyped the PCR reads for TCRdb. These V and J calls derive from TCRdb rather than the authors' analysis. This sample has some 15,000 clones, with about 12% found just once. Patients had received no treatment of any kind before thyroid surgery.

The chain has TRBV27 and TRBJ1-6; TRBD1 matches 8 bases. The specimen was blood. The receptor comes from a female donor with papillary thyroid cancer or a benign thyroid nodule (not recorded which). Some clones in this sample may be carry-over from other donors' samples. The CDR3 bases are TGTGCCAGCAGCCAAAAGACAGGGGCGTATAATTCACCCCTCCACTTT. Protein product: CASSQKTGAYNSPLHF.